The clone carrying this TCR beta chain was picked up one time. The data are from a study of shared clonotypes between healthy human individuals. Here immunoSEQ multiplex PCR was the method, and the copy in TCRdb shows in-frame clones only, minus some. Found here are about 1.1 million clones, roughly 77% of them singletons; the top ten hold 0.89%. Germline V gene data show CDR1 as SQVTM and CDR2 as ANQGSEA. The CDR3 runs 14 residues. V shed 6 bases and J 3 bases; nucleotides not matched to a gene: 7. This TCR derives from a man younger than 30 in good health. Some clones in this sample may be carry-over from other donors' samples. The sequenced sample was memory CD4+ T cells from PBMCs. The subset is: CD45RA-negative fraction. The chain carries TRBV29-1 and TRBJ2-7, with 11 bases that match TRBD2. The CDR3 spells CSVASSGRRYEQYF. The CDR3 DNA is TGCAGCGTCGCCTCTAGCGGGAGGCGCTACGAGCAGTACTTC.